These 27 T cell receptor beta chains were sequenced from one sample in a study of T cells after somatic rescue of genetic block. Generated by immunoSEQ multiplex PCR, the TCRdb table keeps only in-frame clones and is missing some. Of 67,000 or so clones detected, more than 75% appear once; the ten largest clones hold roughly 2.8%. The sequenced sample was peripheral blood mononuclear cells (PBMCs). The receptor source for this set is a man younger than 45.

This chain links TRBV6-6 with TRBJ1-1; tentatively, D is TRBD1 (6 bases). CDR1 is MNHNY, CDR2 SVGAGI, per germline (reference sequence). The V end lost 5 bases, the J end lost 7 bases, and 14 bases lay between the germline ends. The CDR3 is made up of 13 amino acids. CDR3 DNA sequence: TGTGCCAGCAGTGTCAACGGGGGCAATGAAGCTTTCTTT. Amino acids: CASSVNGGNEAFF.

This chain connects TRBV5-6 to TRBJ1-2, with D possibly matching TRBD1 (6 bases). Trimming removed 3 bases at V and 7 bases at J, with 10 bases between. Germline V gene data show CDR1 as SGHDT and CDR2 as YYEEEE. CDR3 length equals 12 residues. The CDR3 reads CASSWTDAGYTF. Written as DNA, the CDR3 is TGTGCCAGCAGCTGGACAGACGCTGGCTACACCTTC.

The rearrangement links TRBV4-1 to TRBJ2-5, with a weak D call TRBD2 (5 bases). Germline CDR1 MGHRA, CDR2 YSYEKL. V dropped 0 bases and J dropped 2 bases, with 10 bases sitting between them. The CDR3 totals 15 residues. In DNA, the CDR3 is TGCGCCAGCAGCCAAGAACCAGCGGCACAAGAGACCCAGTACTTC. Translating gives CASSQEPAAQETQYF.

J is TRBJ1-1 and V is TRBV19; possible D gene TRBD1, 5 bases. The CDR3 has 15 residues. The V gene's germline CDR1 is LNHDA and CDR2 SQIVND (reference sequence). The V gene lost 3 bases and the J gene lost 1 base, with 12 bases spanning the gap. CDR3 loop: CASSILGAGNTEAFF. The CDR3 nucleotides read TGTGCCAGTAGTATTCTAGGGGCAGGGAACACTGAAGCTTTCTTT. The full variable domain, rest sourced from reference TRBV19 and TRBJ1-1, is DGGITQSPKYLFRKEGQNVTLSCEQNLNHDAMYWYRQDPGQGLRLIYYSQIVNDFQKGDIAEGYSVSREKKESFPLTVTSAQKNPTAFYLCASSILGAGNTEAFFGQGTRLTVV.

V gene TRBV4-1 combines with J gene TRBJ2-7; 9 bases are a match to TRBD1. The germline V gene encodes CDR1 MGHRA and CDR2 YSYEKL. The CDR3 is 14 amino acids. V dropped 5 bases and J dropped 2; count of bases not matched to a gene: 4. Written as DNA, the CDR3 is TGCGCCAGCAGCTCCCGACAGGGGGCCTACGAGCAGTACTTC. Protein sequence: CASSSRQGAYEQYF.

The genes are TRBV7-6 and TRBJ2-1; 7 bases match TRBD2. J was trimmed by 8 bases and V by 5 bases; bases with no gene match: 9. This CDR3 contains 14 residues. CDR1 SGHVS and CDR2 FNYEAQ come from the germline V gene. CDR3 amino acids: CASSPPASGDEQFF. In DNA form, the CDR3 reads TGTGCCAGCAGCCCCCCCGCCAGCGGGGATGAGCAGTTCTTC.

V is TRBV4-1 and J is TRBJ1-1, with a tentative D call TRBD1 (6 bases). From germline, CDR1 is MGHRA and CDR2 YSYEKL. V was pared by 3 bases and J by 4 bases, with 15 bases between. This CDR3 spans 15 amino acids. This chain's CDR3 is CASSHPSTGSTEAFF. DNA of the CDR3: TGCGCCAGCAGCCACCCCTCTACAGGGAGCACTGAAGCTTTCTTT.

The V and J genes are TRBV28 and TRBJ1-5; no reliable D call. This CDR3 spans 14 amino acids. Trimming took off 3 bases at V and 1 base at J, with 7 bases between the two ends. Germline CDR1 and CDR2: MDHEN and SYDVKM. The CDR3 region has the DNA TGTGCCAGCAGTTTCGATACCAGCAATCAGCCCCAGCATTTT. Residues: CASSFDTSNQPQHF. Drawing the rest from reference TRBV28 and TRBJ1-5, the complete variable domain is DVKVTQSSRYLVKRTGEKVFLECVQDMDHENMFWYRQDPGLGLRLIYFSYDVKMKEKGDIPEGYSVSREKKERFSLILESASTNQTSMYLCASSFDTSNQPQHFGDGTRLSIL.

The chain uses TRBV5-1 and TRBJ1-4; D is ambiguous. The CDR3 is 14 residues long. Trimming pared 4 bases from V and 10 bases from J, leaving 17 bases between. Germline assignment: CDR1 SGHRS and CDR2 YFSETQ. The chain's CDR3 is CASSESASWGKLFF. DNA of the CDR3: TGCGCCAGCAGCGAGTCGGCCTCTTGGGGAAAACTGTTTTTT.

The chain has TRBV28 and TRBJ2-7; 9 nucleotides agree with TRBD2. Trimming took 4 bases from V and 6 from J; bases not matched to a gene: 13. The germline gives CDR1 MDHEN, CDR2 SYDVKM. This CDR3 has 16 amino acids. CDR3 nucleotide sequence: TGTGCCAGCAGTTCCCCAGGGGGTAGCGGGAGACGCGAGCAGTACTTC. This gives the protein CASSSPGGSGRREQYF.

CDR3 DNA: TGTGCCAGCAGTTCGTGGGGCAATCAGCCCCAGCATTTT. Translating it yields CASSSWGNQPQHF. J is TRBJ1-5 and V is TRBV6-1; unclear D gene. Germline V gene data show CDR1 as MNHNS and CDR2 as SASEGT. The CDR3 totals 13 residues. The V end was cut by 5 bases, the J end by 2 bases, with 7 bases between.

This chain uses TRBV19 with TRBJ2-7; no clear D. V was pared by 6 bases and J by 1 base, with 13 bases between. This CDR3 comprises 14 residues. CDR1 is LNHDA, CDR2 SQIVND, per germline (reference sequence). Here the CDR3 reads CASSPRDGSYEQYF. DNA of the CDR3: TGTGCCAGTAGCCCCCGAGACGGGTCCTACGAGCAGTACTTC.

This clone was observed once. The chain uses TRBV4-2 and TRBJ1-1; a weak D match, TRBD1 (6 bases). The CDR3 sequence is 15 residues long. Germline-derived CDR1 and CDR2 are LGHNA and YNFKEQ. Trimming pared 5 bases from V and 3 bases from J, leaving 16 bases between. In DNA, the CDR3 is TGTGCCAGCAGCGTGGGGGCCGCCCCTTACACTGAAGCTTTCTTT. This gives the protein CASSVGAAPYTEAFF.

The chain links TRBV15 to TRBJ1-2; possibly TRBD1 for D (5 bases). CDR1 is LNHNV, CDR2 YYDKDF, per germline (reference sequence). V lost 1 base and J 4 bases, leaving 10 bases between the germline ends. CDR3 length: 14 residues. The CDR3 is CATSRGGVGYGYTF. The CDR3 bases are TGTGCCACCAGCAGAGGAGGGGTCGGCTATGGCTACACCTTC.

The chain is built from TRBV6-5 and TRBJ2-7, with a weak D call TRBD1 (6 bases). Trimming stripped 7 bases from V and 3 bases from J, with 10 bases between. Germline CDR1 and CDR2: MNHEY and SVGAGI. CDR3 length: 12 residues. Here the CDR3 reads CASIGDNYEQYF. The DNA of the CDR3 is TGTGCCAGCATCGGGGACAACTACGAGCAGTACTTC.

CDR3 loop: CASSPNGRSQETQYF. The CDR3 bases are TGTGCCAGCTCACCAAACGGACGCTCCCAAGAGACCCAGTACTTC. J is TRBJ2-5 and V is TRBV18; no reliable D call. Trimming removed 2 bases at V and 1 base at J, with 11 bases between. This CDR3 comprises 15 residues. Germline CDR1 and CDR2: KGHSH and LQKENI.

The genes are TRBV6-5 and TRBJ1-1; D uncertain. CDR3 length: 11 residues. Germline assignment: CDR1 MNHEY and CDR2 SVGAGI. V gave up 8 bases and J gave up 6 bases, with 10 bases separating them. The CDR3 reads CASEKWPEAFF. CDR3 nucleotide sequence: TGTGCCAGCGAAAAATGGCCTGAAGCTTTCTTT.

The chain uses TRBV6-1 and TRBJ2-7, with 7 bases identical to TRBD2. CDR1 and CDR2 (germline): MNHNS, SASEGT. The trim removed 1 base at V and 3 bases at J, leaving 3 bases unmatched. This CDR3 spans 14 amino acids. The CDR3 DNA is TGTGCCAGCAGTGAAGGGGAGGGGTTCTACGAGCAGTACTTC. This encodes CASSEGEGFYEQYF.

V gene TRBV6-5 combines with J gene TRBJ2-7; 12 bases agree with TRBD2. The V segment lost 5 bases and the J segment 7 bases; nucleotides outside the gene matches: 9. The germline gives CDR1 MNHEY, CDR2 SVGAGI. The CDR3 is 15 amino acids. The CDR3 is CASSPLTSGRGEQYF. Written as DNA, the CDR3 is TGTGCCAGCAGTCCACTGACTAGCGGGAGAGGGGAGCAGTACTTC.

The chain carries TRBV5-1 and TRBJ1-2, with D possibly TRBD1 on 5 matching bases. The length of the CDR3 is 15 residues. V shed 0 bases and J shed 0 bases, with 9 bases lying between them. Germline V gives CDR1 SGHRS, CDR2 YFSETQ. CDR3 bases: TGCGCCAGCAGCTTGGATGGGGGAACTAACTATGGCTACACCTTC. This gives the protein CASSLDGGTNYGYTF.

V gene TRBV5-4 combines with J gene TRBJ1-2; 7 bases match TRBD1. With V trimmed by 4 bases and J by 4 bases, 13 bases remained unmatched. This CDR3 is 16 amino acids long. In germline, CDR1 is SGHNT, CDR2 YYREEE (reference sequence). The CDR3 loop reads CASSNGGQLSPYGYTF. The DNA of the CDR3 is TGTGCCAGCAGCAACGGGGGACAGTTATCCCCCTATGGCTACACCTTC. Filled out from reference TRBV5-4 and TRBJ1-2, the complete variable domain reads ETGVTQSPTHLIKTRGQQVTLRCSSQSGHNTVSWYQQALGQGPQFIFQYYREEENGRGNFPPRFSGLQFPNYSSELNVNALELDDSALYLCASSNGGQLSPYGYTFGSGTRLTVV.

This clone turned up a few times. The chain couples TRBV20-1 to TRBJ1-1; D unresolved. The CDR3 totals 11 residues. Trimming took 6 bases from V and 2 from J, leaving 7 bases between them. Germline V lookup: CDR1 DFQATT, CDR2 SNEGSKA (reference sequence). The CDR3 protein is CSALDNTEAFF. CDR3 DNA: TGCAGTGCCTTGGACAACACTGAAGCTTTCTTT.

The CDR3 DNA reads TGTGCCATCAGTGAGGGACTCGAAAATGAGCAGTTCTTC. The encoded protein is CAISEGLENEQFF. The chain uses TRBV10-3 and TRBJ2-1, with D possibly TRBD2 on 5 matching bases. V was cut by 2 bases and J by 7 bases, with 9 bases left in between. The CDR3 sequence is 13 residues long. Germline V CDR1 and CDR2: ENHRY, SYGVKD.

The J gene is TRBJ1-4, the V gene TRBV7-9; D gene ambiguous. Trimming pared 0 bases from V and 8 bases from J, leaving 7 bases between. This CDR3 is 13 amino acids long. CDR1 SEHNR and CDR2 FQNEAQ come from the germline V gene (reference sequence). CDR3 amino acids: CASSLAGSEKLFF. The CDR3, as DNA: TGTGCCAGCAGCTTAGCTGGGAGCGAAAAACTGTTTTTT.

CDR3 nucleotide sequence: TGCGCCAGCAGCTTGGCCTCGCTGAGCTCCTACAATGAGCAGTTCTTC. Translation: CASSLASLSSYNEQFF. V and J are TRBV5-1 and TRBJ2-1; D is ambiguous. The CDR3 spans 16 residues. Germline CDR1 SGHRS, CDR2 YFSETQ. Trimming pared 0 bases from V and 0 bases from J, leaving 10 bases between.

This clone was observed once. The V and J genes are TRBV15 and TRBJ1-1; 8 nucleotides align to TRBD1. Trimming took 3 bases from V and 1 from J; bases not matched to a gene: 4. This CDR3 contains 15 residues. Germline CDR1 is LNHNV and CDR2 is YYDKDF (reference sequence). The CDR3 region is CATSRGGQGNTEAFF. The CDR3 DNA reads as TGTGCCACCAGCAGGGGCGGACAGGGGAACACTGAAGCTTTCTTT. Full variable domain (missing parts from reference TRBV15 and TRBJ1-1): DAMVIQNPRYQVTQFGKPVTLSCSQTLNHNVMYWYQQKSSQAPKLLFHYYDKDFNNEADTPDNFQSRRPNTSFCFLDIRSPGLGDTAMYLCATSRGGQGNTEAFFGQGTRLTVV.

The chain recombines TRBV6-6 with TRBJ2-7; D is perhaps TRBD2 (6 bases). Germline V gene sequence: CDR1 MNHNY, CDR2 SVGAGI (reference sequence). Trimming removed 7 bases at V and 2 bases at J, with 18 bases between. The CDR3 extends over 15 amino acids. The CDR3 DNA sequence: TGTGCCAGCAACCACGACTTGGGGGGACCCTACGAGCAGTACTTC. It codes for CASNHDLGGPYEQYF.